This T cell receptor beta chain originates from a study of Ad26.COV2.S vaccination and SARS-CoV-2 variants. Treatment specified: 15 to 20 received Ad26.COV2.S at low or high dose, single or two shots; five or six received placebo; per-sample allocation not given. The samples were gathered on day 63 after the first injection of vaccine or placebo. Donation came from an adult in Boston who was aged 18-55 years. What was given as vaccine was an Ad26 vector encoding Wuhan-strain SARS-CoV-2 spike. V was pared by 0 bases and J by 7 bases, with 13 bases between. CDR1 GTSNPN and CDR2 SVGIG come from the germline V gene (reference sequence). CDR3 length equals 15 residues. In regard to this clone: Antigen unknown.

Overall study results and limits: In vaccinated individuals, spike-specific CD8+ and CD4+ T cell responses reportedly displayed substantial breadth. Vaccine recipients and placebo recipients showed similar non-spike TCR breadth.

The data were produced by immunoSEQ multiplex PCR, yet TCRdb's version contains in-frame clones alone and is incomplete. The table includes fewer than 600,000 clones, roughly 87% detected once. Specimen: peripheral blood, collected in a trial of Ad26.COV2.S vaccine versus placebo. This chain uses TRBV30 with TRBJ1-6; weak D call: TRBD1 (5 bases). The receptor was derived from a person aged 18-65 years who received the Ad26.COV2.S COVID-19 vaccine or a placebo. CDR3 amino acids: CAWSVQALGNSPLHF. The CDR3 DNA is TGTGCCTGGAGTGTACAGGCGCTGGGGAATTCACCCCTCCACTTT.